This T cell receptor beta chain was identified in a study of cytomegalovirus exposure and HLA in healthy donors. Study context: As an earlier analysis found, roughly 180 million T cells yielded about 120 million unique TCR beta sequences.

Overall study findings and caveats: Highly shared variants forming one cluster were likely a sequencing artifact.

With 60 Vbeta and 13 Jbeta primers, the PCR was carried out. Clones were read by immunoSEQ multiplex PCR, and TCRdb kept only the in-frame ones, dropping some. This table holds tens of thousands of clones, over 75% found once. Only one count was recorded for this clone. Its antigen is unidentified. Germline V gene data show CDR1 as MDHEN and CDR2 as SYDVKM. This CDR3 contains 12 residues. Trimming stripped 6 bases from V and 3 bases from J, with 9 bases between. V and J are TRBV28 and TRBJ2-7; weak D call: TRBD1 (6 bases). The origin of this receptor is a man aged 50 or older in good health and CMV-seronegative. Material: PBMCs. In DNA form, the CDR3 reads TGTGCCAGCAGGGGGGCTGTCTACGAGCAGTACTTC. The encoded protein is CASRGAVYEQYF. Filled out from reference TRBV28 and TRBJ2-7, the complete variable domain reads DVKVTQSSRYLVKRTGEKVFLECVQDMDHENMFWYRQDPGLGLRLIYFSYDVKMKEKGDIPEGYSVSREKKERFSLILESASTNQTSMYLCASRGAVYEQYFGPGTRLTVT.